This TCR beta chain was recovered during a study of neurological immune-mediated disorders. Volunteers attending a blood bank in Maryland, USA, served as healthy controls. This clonotype has a count of ten or more. Its cognate antigen is unknown. General observations from the study: The study found no CDR3 amino acid sequences shared by expanded clones across subjects, suggesting private repertoires in all groups.

V gave up 8 bases and J gave up 4 bases; unmatched junction bases: 5. CDR1 and CDR2 (germline): SGHDN, FVKESK. The CDR3 runs to 12 residues. From 15-18 subjects, each sequencing run yielded over 170 million TCR-beta sequences. One entry per CDR3 protein, called by TCRdb with MiXCR from the 5' RACE reads. Of around 33,000 distinct CDR3 sequences listed, 6% to 8.5% are singletons. The chain has TRBV14 and TRBJ2-7; TRBD2 matches at 7 bases. The origin of this receptor is a woman aged 40 to 50 in good health. The sample consisted of PBMCs. The CDR3 protein is CASGLAAYEQYF. CDR3 nucleotides: TGTGCCAGCGGGCTAGCGGCTTACGAGCAGTACTTC.